Sequencing of this TCR beta chain was carried out in a study of T cell responses to AZD1222 COVID-19 vaccine. TCRdb's copy holds only in-frame clones and misses some; the assay was immunoSEQ multiplex PCR. The data show about 130,000 clones, approximately 94% seen once. The CDR3 totals 12 residues. Trimming took off 1 base at V and 9 bases at J, with 4 bases between the two ends. Germline loops: CDR1 LGHDT, CDR2 YNNKEL (reference sequence). The chain carries TRBV3-1 (or the pseudogene TRBV3-2) and TRBJ1-6; D is uncertain. The sequencing here drew on peripheral blood, taken on day 0 of AZD1222 vaccination. This clonotype was obtained from an adult in good health. This chain's CDR3 is CASSQVSSPLHF. The CDR3 coding sequence is TGTGCCAGCAGCCAAGTAAGTTCACCCCTCCACTTT.